Below, 32 T cell receptor beta chains from the same sample are listed, as sequenced in a study of blood T cell repertoires in COVID-19. Only in-frame clones appear in the TCRdb table, and some are missing; sequencing was by immunoSEQ multiplex PCR. This sample has tens of thousands of clones, with 88% found just once. Specimen: peripheral blood. The receptors here all came from a woman between 35 and 50 years old with acute or convalescent COVID-19.

This sequence joins TRBV5-6 and TRBJ1-2; D is uncertain. Germline CDR1 is SGHDT and CDR2 is YYEEEE. The CDR3 has 14 amino acids. The germline V and J ends were trimmed by 7 bases and 0 bases, with 13 bases remaining between them. CDR3 DNA: TGTGCCAGCTCGTCCGGCGGCACTAACTATGGCTACACCTTC. It translates to CASSSGGTNYGYTF.

This chain connects TRBV14 to TRBJ1-1, with no clear D. CDR1 is SGHDN, CDR2 FVKESK, per germline. The V and J ends lost 0 bases and 11 bases respectively, with 13 bases between them. This CDR3 comprises 13 residues. The chain's CDR3 is CASSQDTRSRAFF. The CDR3 bases are TGTGCCAGCAGCCAAGATACCCGCTCGCGGGCTTTCTTT.

The chain combines TRBV3-1 (or the pseudogene TRBV3-2) with TRBJ2-5, with 9 positions matching TRBD2. There are 18 residues in the CDR3. Trimming cost V 5 bases and J 0 bases; bases outside gene matches: 13. Germline CDR1 reads LGHDT; CDR2 reads YNNKEL (reference sequence). The CDR3 bases are TGTGCCAGCAGCACGGAGCGGGGGGACTGTCCGTACCAAGAGACCCAGTACTTC. This translates into CASSTERGDCPYQETQYF.

In its sample, this clone was seen a few times. V and J are TRBV6-4 and TRBJ2-2; the D is unclear. Trimming took off 4 bases at V and 7 bases at J, with 13 bases between the two ends. The CDR3 covers 14 residues. Looked up from germline, CDR1 is MRHNA and CDR2 is SNTAGT. The CDR3 DNA sequence: TGTGCCAGCAGTGTAAACCTCGCCAGCGGGGAGCTGTTTTTT. It yields the protein CASSVNLASGELFF.

V gene TRBV19 combines with J gene TRBJ2-3; TRBD1 aligns across 7 bases. Per germline, CDR1 LNHDA and CDR2 SQIVND (reference sequence). The CDR3 runs 16 residues. With V trimmed by 5 bases and J by 3 bases, 11 bases remained unmatched. The CDR3 here is CASSAPGQKLTDTQYF. The CDR3 bases are TGTGCCAGTAGTGCCCCGGGACAGAAGTTGACAGATACGCAGTATTTT.

The chain is built from TRBV3-1 (or the pseudogene TRBV3-2) and TRBJ2-1; 9 bases are shared with TRBD2. Germline V gene data show CDR1 as LGHDT and CDR2 as YNNKEL (reference sequence). V trimming: 4 bases; J trimming: 8 bases; junction bases outside the gene matches: 12. The CDR3 has 16 residues. The CDR3 DNA follows: TGTGCCAGCAGCCTAAAGGGTAGCGGGAGAGGCGATGAGCAGTTCTTC. Translating it yields CASSLKGSGRGDEQFF.

This clone was seen once. The chain combines TRBV10-3 with TRBJ2-1, with 12 bases aligning to TRBD2. In germline, CDR1 is ENHRY, CDR2 SYGVKD. The CDR3 has 14 amino acids. J lost 5 bases, V lost 7 bases, and 3 bases had no gene match. CDR3 nucleotides: TGTGCCATCAAGTGGACTAGCGGGGACAATGAGCAGTTCTTC. Protein: CAIKWTSGDNEQFF.

The rearrangement joins TRBV30 to TRBJ2-2; a weak D match, TRBD1 (6 bases). The CDR3 sequence is 13 residues long. The V and J ends lost 4 bases and 1 base respectively, with 7 bases between them. Germline V CDR1 and CDR2: GTSNPN, SVGIG (reference sequence). CDR3 sequence reads: CAWIQGNTGELFF. CDR3 DNA: TGTGCCTGGATACAGGGGAACACCGGGGAGCTGTTTTTT.

The chain recombines TRBV7-9 with TRBJ2-1, with TRBD2 matching over 10 bases. The CDR3 extends over 19 amino acids. V dropped 5 bases and J dropped 5; count of bases not matched to a gene: 18. CDR1 is SEHNR, CDR2 FQNEAQ, per germline (reference sequence). The CDR3 nucleotides read TGTGCCAGCAGCGTGACGCCCCCAATTTTAGCGGGAGGTAACAATGAGCAGTTCTTC. As protein: CASSVTPPILAGGNNEQFF.

The V call is TRBV7-8, the J call TRBJ2-1, with 13 bases identical to TRBD2. CDR1 and CDR2 from the germline V gene are SGHVS and FQNEAQ. The CDR3 has 19 amino acids. Unmatched junction bases numbered 11, after V lost 4 bases and J lost 2 bases. CDR3 amino acids: CASSSRTSGSFGPYNEQFF. CDR3 DNA sequence: TGTGCCAGCAGCTCCAGGACTAGCGGGAGTTTTGGCCCCTACAATGAGCAGTTCTTC.

CDR3 loop: CSASGTDRGEQYF. DNA for the CDR3: TGCAGCGCCTCCGGGACAGACCGAGGGGAGCAGTACTTC. The chain uses TRBV29-1 and TRBJ2-7; 7 bases are a match to TRBD1. Germline lookup yields CDR1 SQVTM and CDR2 ANQGSEA. The CDR3 contains 13 residues. Germline trimming cut 7 bases from V and 7 bases from J; bases unmatched to any gene: 13.

The chain combines TRBV27 with TRBJ1-1; D possibly corresponds to TRBD1 (5 bases). Trimming left V 5 bases short and J 3 bases short, with 10 bases between. Germline assignment: CDR1 MNHEY and CDR2 SMNVEV (reference sequence). There are 13 residues in the CDR3. In DNA form, the CDR3 reads TGTGCCAGCAGTCCCTGGGGGGACACTGAAGCTTTCTTT. Translation: CASSPWGDTEAFF.

The chain combines TRBV6-6 with TRBJ1-2; TRBD1 matches at 10 bases. The CDR3 length is 15 residues. Per germline, CDR1 MNHNY and CDR2 SVGAGI (reference sequence). Germline trimming cut 6 bases from V and 4 bases from J; bases unmatched to any gene: 8. CDR3 residues: CASSQGQGSIYGYTF. The CDR3 bases are TGTGCCAGCAGCCAGGGACAGGGGAGCATCTATGGCTACACCTTC.

This chain links TRBV6-2 or TRBV6-3 with TRBJ2-7; D is perhaps TRBD1 (6 bases). Per the germline V gene, CDR1 is MNHEY and CDR2 is SVGEGT. The germline V and J ends were trimmed by 2 bases and 4 bases, with 6 bases remaining between them. The CDR3 loop spans 12 amino acids. The CDR3 DNA is TGTGCCAGCAGTTACCAGGGGTACGAGCAGTACTTC. This gives the protein CASSYQGYEQYF.

The genes are TRBV19 and TRBJ1-1; tentative D call: TRBD1 (5 bases). The germline V gene encodes CDR1 LNHDA and CDR2 SQIVND (reference sequence). V was trimmed by 2 bases and J by 5 bases, leaving 9 bases between them. The length of the CDR3 is 13 residues. CDR3 loop: CASSIPPGTEAFF. In DNA, the CDR3 is TGTGCCAGTAGTATACCCCCAGGGACTGAAGCTTTCTTT.

The rearrangement uses TRBV28 and TRBJ2-5; D remains ambiguous. The germline gives CDR1 MDHEN, CDR2 SYDVKM. The CDR3 is 11 amino acids. The V end was cut by 2 bases, the J end by 5 bases, with 3 bases between. The CDR3 sequence: CASSLGETQYF. As DNA, the CDR3 is TGTGCCAGCAGTTTAGGCGAGACCCAGTACTTC.

This clone was observed a single time. The chain carries TRBV30 and TRBJ1-5; a weak D match, TRBD1 (5 bases). CDR3 size: 14 residues. V shed 1 base and J shed 4 bases, with 11 bases lying between them. Germline values: CDR1 GTSNPN, CDR2 SVGIG (reference sequence). CDR3: CAWSGQLKNQPQHF. CDR3 DNA: TGTGCCTGGAGTGGACAGCTCAAAAATCAGCCCCAGCATTTT.

This chain joins TRBV9 and TRBJ2-7; possible D gene TRBD2, 6 bases. V shed 2 bases and J shed 0 bases, with 15 bases lying between them. Germline V gives CDR1 SGDLS, CDR2 YYNGEE. The CDR3 length is 16 residues. As DNA, the CDR3 is TGTGCCAGCAGCGTGAGAAGCGGGCAAAGCTCCTACGAGCAGTACTTC. It is translated as CASSVRSGQSSYEQYF.

The chain recombines TRBV19 with TRBJ2-2; 9 nucleotides match TRBD1. Germline values: CDR1 LNHDA, CDR2 SQIVND (reference sequence). The CDR3 is 14 residues long. The V and J ends lost 5 bases and 6 bases, in that order; junction bases with no gene match: 4. Here the CDR3 reads CASSGWDRAGELFF. CDR3 nucleotides: TGTGCCAGTAGTGGTTGGGACAGGGCCGGGGAGCTGTTTTTT.

This chain links TRBV5-4 with TRBJ1-5; 7 nucleotides line up with TRBD1. Germline CDR1 reads SGHNT; CDR2 reads YYREEE (reference sequence). V trimming: 4 bases; J trimming: 4 bases; junction bases outside the gene matches: 5. The CDR3 contains 14 residues. CDR3 in DNA: TGTGCCAGCAGCCGACAGGGCCAAAATCAGCCCCAGCATTTT. It encodes CASSRQGQNQPQHF.

The chain is built from TRBV2 and TRBJ2-1; TRBD2 matches 7 bases. Germline lookup yields CDR1 SNHLY and CDR2 FYNNEI. This CDR3 is built from 13 residues. CDR3 protein: CVTAREYDNEQFF. The CDR3 DNA is TGTGTCACAGCGCGGGAGTATGACAATGAGCAGTTCTTC. Filled out from reference TRBV2 and TRBJ2-1, the complete variable domain reads EPEVTQTPSHQVTQMGQEVILRCVPISNHLYFYWYRQILGQKVEFLVSFYNNEISEKSEIFDDQFSVERPDGSNFTLKIRSTKLEDSAMYFCVTAREYDNEQFFGPGTRLTVL.

The chain uses TRBV9 and TRBJ1-3, with D hard to call. The CDR3 runs 12 residues. Per germline, CDR1 SGDLS and CDR2 YYNGEE. The V and J ends lost 7 bases and 1 base respectively, with 6 bases between them. In DNA form, the CDR3 reads TGTGCCAGCGAGGGATCTGGAAACACCATATATTTT. Amino acid sequence: CASEGSGNTIYF.

This clone was counted a single time. This sequence joins TRBV7-9 and TRBJ1-5, with 8 bases fitting TRBD1. The CDR3 length is 14 residues. J was trimmed by 2 bases and V by 8 bases; bases with no gene match: 5. The germline V gene has CDR1 SEHNR and CDR2 FQNEAQ (reference sequence). The CDR3 coding sequence is TGTGCCAGCGGGACAGGCGGAGGCAATCAGCCCCAGCATTTT. It translates to CASGTGGGNQPQHF.

The chain is built from TRBV7-2 and TRBJ1-2; D possibly corresponds to TRBD1 (5 bases). CDR3 size: 14 residues. The germline gives CDR1 SGHTA, CDR2 FQGNSA. Trimming removed 5 bases from V and 7 bases from J, with 17 bases in between. The CDR3 spells CASSPPGRGTGYTF. The CDR3 DNA reads TGTGCCAGCAGCCCGCCCGGACGGGGGACTGGCTACACCTTC.

This chain links TRBV3-1 (or the pseudogene TRBV3-2) with TRBJ2-1, with a tentative D call TRBD2 (5 bases). CDR1 is LGHDT, CDR2 YNNKEL, per germline (reference sequence). V was trimmed by 1 base and J by 5 bases, leaving 12 bases between them. This CDR3 contains 15 residues. DNA of the CDR3: TGTGCCAGCAGCCAAGTCTGGTCGAGGGACAATGAGCAGTTCTTC. The encoded protein is CASSQVWSRDNEQFF.

The chain links TRBV30 to TRBJ2-7, with TRBD1 identical over 10 bases. The V and J ends lost 0 bases and 5 bases, in that order; junction bases with no gene match: 7. This CDR3 is built from 15 residues. From germline, CDR1 is GTSNPN and CDR2 SVGIG (reference sequence). Written as DNA, the CDR3 is TGTGCCTGGAGTGTAAGGGGGACAGGGGTCCACGAGCAGTACTTC. Protein sequence: CAWSVRGTGVHEQYF.

This clone came up a few times. The same CDR3 is also encoded by other DNA sequences in this sample. This CDR3 is CASSLAGATNEKLFF. CDR3 nucleotide sequence: TGTGCCAGCAGCCTCGCTGGAGCAACTAATGAAAAACTGTTTTTT. V is TRBV7-9 and J is TRBJ1-4; no firm D call. CDR1 is SEHNR, CDR2 FQNEAQ, per germline (reference sequence). V lost 5 bases and J lost 0, with 10 bases in between. CDR3 length equals 15 residues.

V usage is TRBV19 and J usage is TRBJ1-2, with 7 bases matching TRBD1. The CDR3 extends over 13 amino acids. Germline V gene data show CDR1 as LNHDA and CDR2 as SQIVND (reference sequence). Trimming removed 5 bases from V and 3 bases from J; junction bases left unmatched: 3. The CDR3, as DNA: TGTGCCAGTAGTGCCGGGACAGACTATGGCTACACCTTC. Protein: CASSAGTDYGYTF. Using reference TRBV19 and TRBJ1-2 for the parts outside the CDR3, the full variable domain is DGGITQSPKYLFRKEGQNVTLSCEQNLNHDAMYWYRQDPGQGLRLIYYSQIVNDFQKGDIAEGYSVSREKKESFPLTVTSAQKNPTAFYLCASSAGTDYGYTFGSGTRLTVV.

V usage is TRBV7-3 and J usage is TRBJ2-3; 11 nucleotides agree with TRBD2. Germline V CDR1 and CDR2: SGHTA, FQGTGA. The CDR3 has 17 residues. V lost 1 base, J lost 4 bases, and 7 bases stayed unmatched. DNA for the CDR3: TGTGCCAGCAGCTTAAGTGGTAGCGGGGGGGCATCAGATACGCAGTATTTT. Its translation: CASSLSGSGGASDTQYF.

This rearrangement joins TRBV2 to TRBJ2-6; D gene uncertain. The CDR3 consists of 16 residues. Germline V CDR1 and CDR2: SNHLY, FYNNEI. The V end was cut by 5 bases, the J end by 0 bases, with 11 bases between. CDR3 in DNA: TGTGCCAGCAGTCTGTCCCCCCTCTCTGGGGCCAACGTCCTGACTTTC. Residues: CASSLSPLSGANVLTF.

The chain is built from TRBV30 and TRBJ1-3, with D possibly TRBD1 on 5 matching bases. Trimming removed 4 bases from V and 2 bases from J, with 15 bases in between. The CDR3 totals 15 residues. Germline CDR1 GTSNPN, CDR2 SVGIG (reference sequence). The CDR3 sequence is CAWTRGGKPGNTIYF. CDR3 sequence (DNA): TGTGCCTGGACCCGTGGGGGGAAGCCTGGAAACACCATATATTTT.

This chain connects TRBV5-5 to TRBJ1-6, with 7 bases aligning to TRBD1. Germline assignment: CDR1 SGHKS and CDR2 YYEKEE (reference sequence). V shed 4 bases, J shed 14 bases, and the junction held 3 bases outside the gene matches. The CDR3 is made up of 11 amino acids. The CDR3 region has the DNA TGTGCCAGCAGCCAGGGGGTGGCCCTCCACTTT. Its translation: CASSQGVALHF.